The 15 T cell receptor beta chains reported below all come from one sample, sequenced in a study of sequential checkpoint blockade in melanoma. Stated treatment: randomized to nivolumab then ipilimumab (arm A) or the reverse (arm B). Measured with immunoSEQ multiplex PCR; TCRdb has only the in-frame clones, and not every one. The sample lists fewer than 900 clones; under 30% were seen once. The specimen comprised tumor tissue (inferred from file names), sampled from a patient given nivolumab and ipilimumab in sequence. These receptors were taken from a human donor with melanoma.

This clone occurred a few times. CDR3 sequence reads: CASSLSGQGTYEQYF. CDR3 nucleotide sequence: TGTGCCAGCAGCTTATCGGGACAGGGGACCTACGAGCAGTACTTC. This chain uses TRBV11-3 with TRBJ2-7, with 10 bases aligning to TRBD1. The germline V gene has CDR1 SGHNT and CDR2 YENEEA. V lost 2 bases, J lost 2 bases, and 3 bases stayed unmatched. The CDR3 is 15 amino acids.

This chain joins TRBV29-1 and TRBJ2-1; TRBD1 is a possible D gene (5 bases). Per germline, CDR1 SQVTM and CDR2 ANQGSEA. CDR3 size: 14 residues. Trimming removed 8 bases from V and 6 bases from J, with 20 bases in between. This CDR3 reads CSLGQGTCSNEQFF. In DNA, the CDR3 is TGCAGCTTGGGGCAAGGTACCTGCAGCAATGAGCAGTTCTTC.

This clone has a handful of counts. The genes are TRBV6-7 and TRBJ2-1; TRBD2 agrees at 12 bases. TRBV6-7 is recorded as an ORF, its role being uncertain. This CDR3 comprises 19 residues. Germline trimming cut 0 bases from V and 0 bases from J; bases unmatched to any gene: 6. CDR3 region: CASSYSSLAGGPSYNEQFF. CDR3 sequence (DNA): TGTGCCAGCAGTTACTCGAGCCTAGCGGGGGGGCCCTCCTACAATGAGCAGTTCTTC.

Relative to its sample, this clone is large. The CDR3 region is CASSLAEEAFF. CDR3 DNA sequence: TGTGCCAGCAGTTTGGCGGAAGAAGCTTTCTTT. The chain is built from TRBV6-7 and TRBJ1-1; D ambiguous. TRBV6-7 is flagged as an ORF with uncertain function. This CDR3 is built from 11 residues. V lost 4 bases, J lost 8 bases, and 8 bases lay in between.

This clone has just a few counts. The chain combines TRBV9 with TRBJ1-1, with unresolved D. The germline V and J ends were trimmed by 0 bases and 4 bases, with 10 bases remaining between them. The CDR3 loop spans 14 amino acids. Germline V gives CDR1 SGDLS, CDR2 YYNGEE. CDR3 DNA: TGTGCCAGCAGCGTAGGGGGTGCACGCACTGAAGCTTTCTTT. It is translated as CASSVGGARTEAFF.

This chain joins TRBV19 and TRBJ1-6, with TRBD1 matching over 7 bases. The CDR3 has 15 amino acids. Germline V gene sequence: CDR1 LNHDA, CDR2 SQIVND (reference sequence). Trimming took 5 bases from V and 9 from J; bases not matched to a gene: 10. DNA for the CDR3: TGTGCCAGTAGTCCAGACAGGGTGTCTAGTTCACCCCTCCACTTT. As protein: CASSPDRVSSSPLHF.

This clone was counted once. This CDR3 reads CASSILRNTEAFF. The CDR3 coding sequence is TGTGCCAGTAGTATCCTTCGGAACACTGAAGCTTTCTTT. This chain links TRBV19 with TRBJ1-1; D is unclear. V was pared by 3 bases and J by 1 base, with 6 bases between. CDR3 length: 13 residues. Germline V gives CDR1 LNHDA, CDR2 SQIVND (reference sequence).

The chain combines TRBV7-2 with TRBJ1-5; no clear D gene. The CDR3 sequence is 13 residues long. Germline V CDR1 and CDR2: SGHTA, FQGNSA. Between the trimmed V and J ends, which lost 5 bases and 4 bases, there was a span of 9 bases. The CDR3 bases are TGTGCCAGCAGCGAAGACGTGAATCAGCCCCAGCATTTT. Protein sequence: CASSEDVNQPQHF. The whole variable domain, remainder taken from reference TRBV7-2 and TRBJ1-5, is GAGVSQSPSNKVTEKGKDVELRCDPISGHTALYWYRQSLGQGLEFLIYFQGNSAPDKSGLPSDRFSAERTGGSVSTLTIQRTQQEDSAVYLCASSEDVNQPQHFGDGTRLSIL.

The CDR3 protein is CASSPLAGGNYNEQFF. The CDR3 nucleotides read TGTGCCAGCAGCCCATTAGCGGGGGGGAACTACAATGAGCAGTTCTTC. This chain links TRBV7-7 with TRBJ2-1, with 11 positions matching TRBD2. This CDR3 is built from 16 residues. V lost 5 bases, J lost 3 bases, and 6 bases stayed unmatched. Germline V lookup: CDR1 SSHAT, CDR2 FNYEAQ (reference sequence).

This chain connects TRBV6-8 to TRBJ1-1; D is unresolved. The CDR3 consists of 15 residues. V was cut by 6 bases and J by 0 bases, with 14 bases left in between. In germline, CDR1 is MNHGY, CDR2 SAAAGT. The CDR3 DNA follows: TGTGCCAGCAGGCCGGAACAGCTCCTGAACACTGAAGCTTTCTTT. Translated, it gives CASRPEQLLNTEAFF.

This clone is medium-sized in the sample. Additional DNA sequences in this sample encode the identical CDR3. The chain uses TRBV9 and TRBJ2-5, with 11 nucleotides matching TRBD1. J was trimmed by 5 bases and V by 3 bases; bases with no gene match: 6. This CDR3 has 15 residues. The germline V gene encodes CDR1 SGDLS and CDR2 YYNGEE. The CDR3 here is CASSGGQGAGETQYF. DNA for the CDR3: TGTGCCAGCAGCGGAGGACAGGGGGCTGGGGAGACCCAGTACTTC. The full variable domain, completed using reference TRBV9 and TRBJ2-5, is DSGVTQTPKHLITATGQRVTLRCSPRSGDLSVYWYQQSLDQGLQFLIQYYNGEERAKGNILERFSAQQFPDLHSELNLSSLELGDSALYFCASSGGQGAGETQYFGPGTRLLVL.

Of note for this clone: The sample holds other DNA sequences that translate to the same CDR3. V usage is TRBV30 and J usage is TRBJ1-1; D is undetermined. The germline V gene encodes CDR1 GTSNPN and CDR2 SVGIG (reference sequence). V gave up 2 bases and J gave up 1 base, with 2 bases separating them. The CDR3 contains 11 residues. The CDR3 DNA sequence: TGTGCCTGGAGTAGGAACACTGAAGCTTTCTTT. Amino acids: CAWSRNTEAFF.

CDR3 residues: CASSEGTANNYGYTF. CDR3 coding DNA: TGCGCCAGCAGTGAGGGGACAGCCAACAACTATGGCTACACCTTC. The rearrangement links TRBV10-2 to TRBJ1-2, with 7 bases fitting TRBD1. V was clipped by 2 bases and J by 2 bases; unmatched bases: 5. CDR3 length: 15 residues. CDR1 is WSHSY and CDR2 is SAAADI in the germline V gene.

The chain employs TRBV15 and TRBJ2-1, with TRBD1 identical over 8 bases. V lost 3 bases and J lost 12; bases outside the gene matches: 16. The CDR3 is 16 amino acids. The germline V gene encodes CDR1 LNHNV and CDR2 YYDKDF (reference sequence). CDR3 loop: CATSSARQGPAMRQFF. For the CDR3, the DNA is TGTGCCACCAGCAGCGCACGACAGGGGCCTGCAATGAGGCAGTTCTTC.

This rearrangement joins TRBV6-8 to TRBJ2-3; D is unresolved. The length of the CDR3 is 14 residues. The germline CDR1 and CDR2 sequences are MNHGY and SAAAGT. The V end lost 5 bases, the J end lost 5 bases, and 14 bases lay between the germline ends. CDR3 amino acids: CASSVALFGDTQYF. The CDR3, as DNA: TGTGCCAGCAGTGTGGCATTGTTTGGAGATACGCAGTATTTT.